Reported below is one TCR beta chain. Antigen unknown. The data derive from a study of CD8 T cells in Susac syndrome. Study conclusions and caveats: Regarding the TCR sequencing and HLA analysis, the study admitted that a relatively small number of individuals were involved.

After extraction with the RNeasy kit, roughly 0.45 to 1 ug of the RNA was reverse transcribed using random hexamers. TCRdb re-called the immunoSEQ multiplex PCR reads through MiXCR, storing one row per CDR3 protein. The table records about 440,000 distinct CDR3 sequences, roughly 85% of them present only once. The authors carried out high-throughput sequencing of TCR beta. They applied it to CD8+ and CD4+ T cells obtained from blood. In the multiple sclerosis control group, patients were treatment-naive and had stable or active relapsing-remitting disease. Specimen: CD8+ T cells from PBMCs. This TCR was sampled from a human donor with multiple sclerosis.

CDR3 region: CASSSPGGMTEAFF. The CDR3 DNA follows: TGTGCCAGTAGTTCTCCCGGAGGTATGACTGAAGCTTTCTTT. This chain links TRBV19 with TRBJ1-1; D gene unclear. The V gene's germline CDR1 is LNHDA and CDR2 SQIVND (reference sequence). V gave up 5 bases and J gave up 5 bases, with 15 bases separating them. The CDR3 extends over 14 amino acids.